This T cell receptor beta chain was captured in a study of vaccination and CD4 T cells after COVID-19. The Oncomine TCR Beta short-read assay sequenced DNA from cultured CD4+ T cells. TCRdb independently ran MiXCR on the PCR reads; one entry per CDR3 protein. The sample yields over 8,500 distinct CDR3 sequences, approximately 71% seen once. This clonotype was counted between two and nine times. Its specificity is unknown. V lost 5 bases, J lost 6 bases, and 14 bases lay in between. CDR3 length: 14 amino acids. Germline assignment: CDR1 DFQATT and CDR2 SNEGSKA (reference sequence). The treatment: roughly 10-day PBMC culture with coronavirus spike peptide pools or control peptides (ViraFEST assay).

Specimen: CD4+ T cells from blood, cultured in vitro, collected before SARS-CoV-2 vaccination. This sequence originates from a human donor who had recovered from COVID-19. This chain links TRBV20-1 with TRBJ1-6, with a tentative D call TRBD1 (6 bases). The CDR3 DNA reads TGCAGTGCTGTAAGGACAGACATTAATTCACCCCTCCACTTT. This encodes CSAVRTDINSPLHF.